This TCR beta chain comes out of a study of blood T cell repertoires in COVID-19 (dated by TCRdb to about 2020). For the study in its entirety: Samples covering the acute and convalescent phases of COVID-19 were provided by collaborators in the United States, Italy and Spain. The prospective study material was composed of cDNA or gDNA derived from T cells, B-cell-depleted T cells, or PBMCs. Subjects who had been exposed to COVID-19, were actively infected with it, or had recovered from it provided the deeply sampled blood TCRbeta repertoires that made up the dataset. A freely available public database, intended as a resource for researchers studying the immune response to SARS-CoV-2, is where the repertoires were released. Samples were obtained from the ongoing ImmuneRACE study (first 160 participants) and from 1,254 subjects provided by 6 global collaborators. The sample metadata nearly always contained a de-identified subject ID, COVID-19 status, age in years and sex. Where HLA class I and class II types were available, the types were taken from metadata supplied by the sample provider, not from assay-based typing.

The paper's findings and limits, for the study overall: The quantity of clinical and demographic metadata differed by source and by participant and was supplied without curation.

Comment on this clone: Its specific antigen is unknown. Base-call qualities are not available, and no considerably larger clone is one nucleotide away.

V loses 4 bases, J loses 2 bases, and the germline ends lie 14 bases apart. CDR1 is given as SGHNT and CDR2 as YYREEE, both from the germline V gene (reference sequence). The CDR3, from cysteine to phenylalanine, totals 15 residues. The DNA shown is the 45-base CDR3, in frame from base 1. TCRbeta CDR3 regions were amplified from genomic DNA by means of the immunoSEQ Assay, a bias-controlled multiplex PCR. The authors' pipeline ran thus. The number of nucleated cells in each sample was estimated by amplification of reference gene primers within the assay. Sequence reads were collapsed and filtered to measure the absolute abundance of every unique TCRbeta CDR3 rearrangement. For each sample, productive Simpson clonality was calculated as the square root of Simpson's diversity index across productive rearrangements. The immuneACCESS repertoire file appears here via TCRdb, limited to in-frame rearrangements. These files lack a portion of the clones; in checked studies, under half of the deficit traces to unresolved V genes, and the cause of the others is not known. For V, J and clone size, that table is used; D and trimming come from the DNA. The sample table lists approximately 230,000 clones, approximately 88% of them with a count of one. Of the sample, 5% to 6.5% falls within the top ten clones.

One collaborating source in Seattle enrolled patients while the patients were actively infected and followed the patients over time throughout the course of disease. Whole blood was collected in K2EDTA tubes by collaborating institutions according to the institutions' own protocols. Collaborator samples were shipped for TCRbeta analysis as frozen whole blood, isolated PBMCs, or DNA extracted from either sample type. The rearranged segments are TRBV5-4 and TRBJ2-3; TRBD2 is perhaps the D gene, given 5 matching bases. The sequence was collected from a woman aged 25 to 39 with COVID-19, enrolled during active disease. The specimen was peripheral blood. This receptor carries the CDR3 CASSPTRRFTDTQYF. The DNA reads as follows: TGTGCCAGCAGCCCTACTAGACGATTCACAGATACGCAGTATTTT.